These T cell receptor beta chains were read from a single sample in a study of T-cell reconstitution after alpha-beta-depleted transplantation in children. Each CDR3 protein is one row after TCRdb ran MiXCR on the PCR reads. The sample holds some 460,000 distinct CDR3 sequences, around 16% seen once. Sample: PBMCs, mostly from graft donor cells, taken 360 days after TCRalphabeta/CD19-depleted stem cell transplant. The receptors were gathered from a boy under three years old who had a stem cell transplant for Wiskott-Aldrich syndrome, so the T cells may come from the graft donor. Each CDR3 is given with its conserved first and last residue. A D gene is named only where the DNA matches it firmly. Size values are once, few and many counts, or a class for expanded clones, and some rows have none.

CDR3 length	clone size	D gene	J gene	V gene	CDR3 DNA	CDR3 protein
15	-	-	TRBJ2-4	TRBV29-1	TGCAGCGTAAGCGGAAGTCGGAACCTCAAAAACATTCAGTACTTC	CSVSGSRNLKNIQYF
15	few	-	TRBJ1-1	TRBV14	TGTGCCAGCAGCCTTTTAGGCAGTTTGAACACTGAAGCTTTCTTT	CASSLLGSLNTEAFF
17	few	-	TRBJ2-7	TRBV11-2	TGTGCCAGCAGCTTAAGACCGGGACACGCCTTGACGGGCGAGCAGTACTTC	CASSLRPGHALTGEQYF
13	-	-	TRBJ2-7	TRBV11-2	TGTGCCAGCAGCCGCCTAGAGACCTACGAGCAGTACTTC	CASSRLETYEQYF
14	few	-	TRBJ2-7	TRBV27	TGTGCCAGCAGTTTGAGTGGGGGCAGGGTCGAGCAGTACTTC	CASSLSGGRVEQYF
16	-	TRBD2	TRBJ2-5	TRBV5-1	TGCGCCAGCAGCTTCGGACTAGCGGGGACCGCCGAGACCCAGTACTTC	CASSFGLAGTAETQYF
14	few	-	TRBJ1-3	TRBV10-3	TGTGCCATCAGTGATGGGCAAAGTGGAAACACCATATATTTT	CAISDGQSGNTIYF
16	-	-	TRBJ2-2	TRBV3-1	TGTGCCAGCAGCCACGAATTCCGGGACTCCACCGGGGAGCTGTTTTTT	CASSHEFRDSTGELFF
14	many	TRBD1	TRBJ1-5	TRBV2	TGTGCCAGCAGTCTGCAGGGGGCGGATCAGCCCCAGCATTTT	CASSLQGADQPQHF
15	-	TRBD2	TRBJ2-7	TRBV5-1	TGCGCCAGCAGCATGGGACTAGCGGCCTTCAACGAGCAGTACTTC	CASSMGLAAFNEQYF
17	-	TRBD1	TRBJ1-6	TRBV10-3	TGTGCCATCAGCTCGGGACAGGGAGGAGGGAGTAGTTCACCCCTCCACTTT	CAISSGQGGGSSSPLHF
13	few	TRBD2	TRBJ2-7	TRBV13	TGTGCCAGCAGCTTTCGGGAGGCCTACGAGCAGTACTTC	CASSFREAYEQYF
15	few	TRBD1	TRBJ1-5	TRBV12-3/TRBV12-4	TGTGCCAGCAGTCCCCGGGACAGGGGGCGTCAGCCCCAGCATTTT	CASSPRDRGRQPQHF
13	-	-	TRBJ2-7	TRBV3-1	TGTGCCAGCAGCCAAGATCGAGGGAACGAGCAGTACTTC	CASSQDRGNEQYF
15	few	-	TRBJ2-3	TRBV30	TGTGCCTGGAGTCTAGACAGTCACCTCACAGATACGCAGTATTTT	CAWSLDSHLTDTQYF
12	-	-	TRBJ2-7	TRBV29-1	TGCAGCGTTCGAACTAGAACCTACGAGCAGTACTTC	CSVRTRTYEQYF
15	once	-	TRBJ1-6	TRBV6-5	TGTGCCAGCAGTTACTTAGCCTCTAGTAATTCACCCCTCCACTTT	CASSYLASSNSPLHF
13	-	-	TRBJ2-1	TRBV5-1	TGCGCCAGCAGCTATACCCCGGACAATGAGCAGTTCTTC	CASSYTPDNEQFF
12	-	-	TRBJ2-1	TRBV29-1	TGCAGCGTTGGGGACCAAAAGACCGAGCAGTTCTTC	CSVGDQKTEQFF
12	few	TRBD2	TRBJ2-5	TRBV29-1	TGCAGCGTGGGGGGGATTCAAGAGACCCAGTACTTC	CSVGGIQETQYF
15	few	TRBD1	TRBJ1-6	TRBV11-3	TGTGCCAGCAGCCCGGGACAGGGGGCTTGGTCACCCCTCCACTTT	CASSPGQGAWSPLHF
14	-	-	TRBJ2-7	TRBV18	TGTGCCAGCTCACCCCGGGTTTCGGCGTGGGAGCAGTACTTC	CASSPRVSAWEQYF
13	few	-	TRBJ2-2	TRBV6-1	TGTGCCAGCAGTGAAAACGGGATCGGGGAGCTGTTTTTT	CASSENGIGELFF
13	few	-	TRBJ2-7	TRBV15	TGTGCCACCAGCAGACCAGGACACTACGAGCAGTACTTC	CATSRPGHYEQYF
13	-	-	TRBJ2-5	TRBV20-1	TGCAGTGCAAGGAGGTCTAGTGGGGAGACCCAGTACTTC	CSARRSSGETQYF
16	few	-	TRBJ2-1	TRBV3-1	TGTGCCAGCAGCCAAGAGTATCGGACTCCCAACAATGAGCAGTTCTTC	CASSQEYRTPNNEQFF